The clone carrying this T cell receptor (beta chain) has just one count. What it binds is not known. V trimming: 8 bases; J trimming: 5 bases; junction bases outside the gene matches: 7. The germline V gene encodes CDR1 SQVTM and CDR2 ANQGSEA. The CDR3 has 12 amino acids. Disease duration was under 3 months in the ophthalmopathy patients, who also had a Clinical Activity Score of at least 3 and a NOSPECS grade of at least 4. Exclusion followed for patients with uncontrolled infection, other autoimmune disease, pregnancy or lactation. The CDR3 regions of TCR beta were amplified from RNA transcripts. First-round RT-PCR with HTBI primers amplified the TCR CDR3 region. TCRdb analysed the multiplex PCR reads with MiXCR anew, one entry per CDR3 protein. Of over 350,000 distinct CDR3 sequences in the sample, roughly 13% were seen once. The record originates from a study of T cells in Graves' hyperthyroidism and ophthalmopathy. Background on the study: Peripheral blood was acquired at first diagnosis, ahead of any therapy whatsoever. Study conclusions and caveats: Expanded thyroid clonotypes (above 0.001) were mostly also found in blood.

The source material was blood. The chain couples TRBV29-1 to TRBJ1-1; 8 bases match TRBD1. This clonotype originated in a man over 45 with Graves' ophthalmopathy. DNA of the CDR3: TGCAGCATCGACAGGGGAGGAACTGAAGCTTTCTTT. Residues: CSIDRGGTEAFF.